The rows below give T cell receptor beta chains drawn from one sample of a study of cytomegalovirus exposure and HLA in healthy donors. TCRdb's copy holds only in-frame clones and misses some; the assay was immunoSEQ multiplex PCR. The table includes roughly 150,000 clones, approximately 94% detected once. Sequenced material: PBMCs. The receptors stem from a man aged 18-30 years in good health and CMV-seropositive. CDR3s include the opening cysteine and the closing phenylalanine or tryptophan. A D gene is named only where the DNA matches it firmly. Only part of the rows carry a size: once, few, many, or a class if the clone is expanded.

V: TRBV27
D: .
length: 18
J: TRBJ2-3
size: once
DNA: TGTGCCAGCAGTTTACTCCCCGTGGGGAGACAGGGCACAGATACGCAGTATTTT
CDR3: CASSLLPVGRQGTDTQYF

V: TRBV2
D: .
length: 14
J: TRBJ2-2
size: .
DNA: TGTGCCAGCGGCCTTGCCCCAAACACCGGGGAGCTGTTTTTT
CDR3: CASGLAPNTGELFF

V: TRBV4-1
D: TRBD1
length: 18
J: TRBJ2-3
size: .
DNA: TGCGCCAGCAGCCACCTCATGGGACAGGGAAAGAGCACAGATACGCAGTATTTT
CDR3: CASSHLMGQGKSTDTQYF

V: TRBV20-1
D: TRBD1
length: 11
J: TRBJ2-3
size: .
DNA: TGCAGTGCTAAACAGGGGGATACGCAGTATTTT
CDR3: CSAKQGDTQYF

V: TRBV5-5
D: .
length: 14
J: TRBJ2-5
size: .
DNA: TGTGCCAGCAGCTTGGAGGGGGGGCGGAAGACCCAGTACTTC
CDR3: CASSLEGGRKTQYF

V: TRBV30
D: TRBD1
length: 13
J: TRBJ1-1
size: .
DNA: TGTGCCTGCCACAGGGGAGTATACACTGAAGCTTTCTTT
CDR3: CACHRGVYTEAFF

V: TRBV9
D: TRBD1
length: 15
J: TRBJ1-2
size: once
DNA: TGTGCCAGCAGCGGAGAGACAGGGGAGAACTATGGCTACACCTTC
CDR3: CASSGETGENYGYTF

V: TRBV27
D: .
length: 16
J: TRBJ2-5
size: .
DNA: TGTGCCAGCGTCCCCTCGGGAGCGCGGGGCCAAGAGACCCAGTACTTC
CDR3: CASVPSGARGQETQYF

V: TRBV7-9
D: TRBD1
length: 17
J: TRBJ2-3
size: .
DNA: TGTGCCAGCAGCGACCTGGGACAGGGGGCAGAAGGAGATACGCAGTATTTT
CDR3: CASSDLGQGAEGDTQYF

V: TRBV28
D: .
length: 15
J: TRBJ2-7
size: .
DNA: TGTGCCAGCTCACTGGGGAGGAGGGGCTCCTACGAGCAGTACTTC
CDR3: CASSLGRRGSYEQYF

V: TRBV28
D: .
length: 15
J: TRBJ2-1
size: .
DNA: TGTGCCAGCAGTGCTCATGCGGAGGTCGAGAATGAGCAGTTCTTC
CDR3: CASSAHAEVENEQFF

V: TRBV2
D: .
length: 15
J: TRBJ1-5
size: .
DNA: TGTGCCAGCAGTGACTCAGGGCAGGGCAATCAGCCCCAGCATTTT
CDR3: CASSDSGQGNQPQHF

V: TRBV10-3
D: .
length: 13
J: TRBJ1-2
size: .
DNA: TGTGCCATCAGTGAGGCGAGAAGCTATGGCTACACCTTC
CDR3: CAISEARSYGYTF

V: TRBV28
D: TRBD1
length: 12
J: TRBJ1-1
size: .
DNA: TGTGCCAGCGGACAGGGGTACACTGAAGCTTTCTTT
CDR3: CASGQGYTEAFF

V: TRBV27
D: .
length: 13
J: TRBJ2-5
size: .
DNA: TGTGCCAGCAGTTTCGACAGACAAGAGACCCAGTACTTC
CDR3: CASSFDRQETQYF

V: TRBV30
D: .
length: 14
J: TRBJ1-6
size: .
DNA: TGTGCCTGGAGTGTTGGGGCCCGTGGGTCACCCCTCCACTTT
CDR3: CAWSVGARGSPLHF

V: TRBV7-9
D: .
length: 15
J: TRBJ1-2
size: .
DNA: TGTGCCAGCAGCTTAGATCAGGCCACCGCCTATGGCTACACCTTC
CDR3: CASSLDQATAYGYTF

V: TRBV5-1
D: TRBD2
length: 17
J: TRBJ2-3
size: .
DNA: TGCGCCAGCAGCTCCGGTGGACTAGCGGGATCGGGAGATACGCAGTATTTT
CDR3: CASSSGGLAGSGDTQYF

V: TRBV19
D: TRBD1
length: 16
J: TRBJ2-1
size: .
DNA: TGTGCCAGTAGGAACCGGGACAGGGGATCCTACAATGAGCAGTTCTTC
CDR3: CASRNRDRGSYNEQFF

V: TRBV7-9
D: TRBD1
length: 13
J: TRBJ1-3
size: .
DNA: TGTGCCAGCAGCGAACAGGGGGCACACACCATATATTTT
CDR3: CASSEQGAHTIYF

V: TRBV19
D: .
length: 13
J: TRBJ1-1
size: .
DNA: TGTGCCAGTAGTATACAGGCGGGCACTGAAGCTTTCTTT
CDR3: CASSIQAGTEAFF

V: TRBV21-1
D: .
length: 16
J: TRBJ2-1
size: .
DNA: TGTGCCAGCAGCTCCCTCAGTACAGGCCCTTACAATGAGCAGTTCTTC
CDR3: CASSSLSTGPYNEQFF

V: TRBV7-2
D: .
length: 13
J: TRBJ1-2
size: .
DNA: TGTGCCAGCAGCTTTCAAGGGGAGGACGGCTACACCTTC
CDR3: CASSFQGEDGYTF

V: TRBV27
D: .
length: 14
J: TRBJ1-2
size: .
DNA: TGTGCCAGCAGTTTGGCAGGGCCGGGTTATGGCTACACCTTC
CDR3: CASSLAGPGYGYTF

V: TRBV2
D: TRBD1
length: 15
J: TRBJ1-5
size: once
DNA: TGTGCCAGCAGAACAGGGGGGGTTAGCAATCAGCCCCAGCATTTT
CDR3: CASRTGGVSNQPQHF

V: TRBV28
D: .
length: 14
J: TRBJ1-5
size: .
DNA: TGTGCCAGCAGTTTATTGGGCTCCGGCCAGCCCCAGCATTTT
CDR3: CASSLLGSGQPQHF

V: TRBV5-1
D: .
length: 14
J: TRBJ2-7
size: few
DNA: TGCGCCAGCAGGGCAGGATTCCAATCCTACGAGCAGTACTTC
CDR3: CASRAGFQSYEQYF

V: TRBV28
D: .
length: 16
J: TRBJ2-2
size: .
DNA: TGTGCCAGCAGACAGGGGGGGACATCGAACACCGGGGAGCTGTTTTTT
CDR3: CASRQGGTSNTGELFF

V: TRBV2
D: TRBD1
length: 14
J: TRBJ1-5
size: .
DNA: TGTGCCAGCTCAGGGGGAGTTAGCAATCAGCCCCAGCATTTT
CDR3: CASSGGVSNQPQHF

V: TRBV6-5
D: .
length: 15
J: TRBJ2-3
size: .
DNA: TGTGCCAGCAGTTACCAGGGGCGTAGCACAGATACGCAGTATTTT
CDR3: CASSYQGRSTDTQYF

V: TRBV2
D: TRBD1
length: 15
J: TRBJ1-1
size: .
DNA: TGTGCCAGCCATGCTGAGGGACAGGGGTCCACTGAAGCTTTCTTT
CDR3: CASHAEGQGSTEAFF

V: TRBV27
D: .
length: 13
J: TRBJ1-1
size: .
DNA: TGTGCCAGCAGTTTAGGCCTGAACACTGAAGCTTTCTTT
CDR3: CASSLGLNTEAFF

V: TRBV7-6
D: .
length: 17
J: TRBJ2-3
size: .
DNA: TGTGCCAGCAGCAACCCGCCGGGAGCTGAAGAGTTAGATACGCAGTATTTT
CDR3: CASSNPPGAEELDTQYF

V: TRBV27
D: .
length: 17
J: TRBJ2-1
size: .
DNA: TGTGCCAGCAGTTTATCTGTGTCTAGCCCCCCCTACAATGAGCAGTTCTTC
CDR3: CASSLSVSSPPYNEQFF

V: TRBV5-1
D: .
length: 13
J: TRBJ1-1
size: once
DNA: TGCGCCAGCAGCCAACAGACAAACACTGAAGCTTTCTTT
CDR3: CASSQQTNTEAFF

V: TRBV19
D: .
length: 15
J: TRBJ2-7
size: .
DNA: TGTGCCAGTAAGGAGGGGATAGCGCTCTCCTACGAGCAGTACTTC
CDR3: CASKEGIALSYEQYF

V: TRBV10-3
D: TRBD2
length: 12
J: TRBJ2-1
size: .
DNA: TGTGCCACTCTAGCGGGACCCAATGAGCAGTTCTTC
CDR3: CATLAGPNEQFF

V: TRBV18
D: .
length: 13
J: TRBJ2-7
size: .
DNA: TGTGCCAGCTCACCCGCCTCTACCTACGAGCAGTACTTC
CDR3: CASSPASTYEQYF

V: TRBV5-4
D: TRBD1
length: 18
J: TRBJ2-2
size: .
DNA: TGTGCCAGCAGTTCGCCGACGGGACAGCACATGGGCACCGGGGAGCTGTTTTTT
CDR3: CASSSPTGQHMGTGELFF

V: TRBV29-1
D: .
length: 16
J: TRBJ2-2
size: .
DNA: TGCAGCGTTGAGCAGAAGCGGGTAGGGAACACCGGGGAGCTGTTTTTT
CDR3: CSVEQKRVGNTGELFF

V: TRBV4-1
D: .
length: 15
J: TRBJ1-2
size: .
DNA: TGCGCCAGCAGCCAAGATCCCAGGGCTAACTATGGCTACACCTTC
CDR3: CASSQDPRANYGYTF

V: TRBV5-4
D: TRBD1
length: 14
J: TRBJ1-4
size: .
DNA: TGTGCCAGCAGCGATTCCAGGGGGAAGGAAAAACTGTTTTTT
CDR3: CASSDSRGKEKLFF

V: TRBV9
D: TRBD1
length: 15
J: TRBJ1-2
size: .
DNA: TGTGCCAGCAGCGTCCGGGACAGAAATAACTATGGCTACACCTTC
CDR3: CASSVRDRNNYGYTF

V: TRBV7-9
D: .
length: 14
J: TRBJ1-4
size: .
DNA: TGTGCCAGCAGCTTAGAAGGGGCGGGAGAAAAACTGTTTTTT
CDR3: CASSLEGAGEKLFF

V: TRBV6-4
D: .
length: 18
J: TRBJ2-7
size: .
DNA: TGTGCCAGCAGTTTCACCAAGTCGAGGGCCCCCGCTCCCTACGAGCAGTACTTC
CDR3: CASSFTKSRAPAPYEQYF

V: TRBV28
D: TRBD1
length: 18
J: TRBJ2-2
size: .
DNA: TGTGCCAGCAGTTCTTGGGACAGGCCCTCTACGAACACCGGGGAGCTGTTTTTT
CDR3: CASSSWDRPSTNTGELFF

V: TRBV19
D: .
length: 13
J: TRBJ1-1
size: .
DNA: TGTGCCAGTAGTATAGGCCCAGTTACTGAAGCTTTCTTT
CDR3: CASSIGPVTEAFF

V: TRBV28
D: .
length: 15
J: TRBJ1-1
size: .
DNA: TGTGCCAGCAGTTTATTTGGAGAGATGAACACTGAAGCTTTCTTT
CDR3: CASSLFGEMNTEAFF

V: TRBV15
D: .
length: 16
J: TRBJ2-1
size: .
DNA: TGTGCCACCAGCAGTTGGCTGGGGAGCTCCTACAATGAGCAGTTCTTC
CDR3: CATSSWLGSSYNEQFF

V: TRBV28
D: .
length: 19
J: TRBJ1-3
size: .
DNA: TGTGCCAGCAGTCCACTTATGGGCGGGCGTTCCCTCTCTGGAAACACCATATATTTT
CDR3: CASSPLMGGRSLSGNTIYF

V: TRBV5-1
D: TRBD2
length: 16
J: TRBJ2-2
size: .
DNA: TGCGCCAGCAGCTCTCCGACTAGCGGGAGGACCGGGGAGCTGTTTTTT
CDR3: CASSSPTSGRTGELFF

V: TRBV6-6
D: TRBD1
length: 13
J: TRBJ2-5
size: once
DNA: TGTGCCAGCAGCCGGGACAGGGAAGAGACCCAGTACTTC
CDR3: CASSRDREETQYF

V: TRBV19
D: .
length: 13
J: TRBJ2-6
size: few
DNA: TGTGCCACCCGGGTTACTGGGGCCAACGTCCTGACTTTC
CDR3: CATRVTGANVLTF

V: TRBV19
D: .
length: 15
J: TRBJ1-1
size: .
DNA: TGTGCCAGTAGGCACTCTTGGGGCGGGAACACTGAAGCTTTCTTT
CDR3: CASRHSWGGNTEAFF

V: TRBV10-3
D: TRBD2
length: 15
J: TRBJ2-3
size: .
DNA: TGTGCCATCAGTCCATTAGCGGGAGTCGGAGGTACGCAGTATTTT
CDR3: CAISPLAGVGGTQYF